This is a list of T cell receptor beta chains from one sample in a study of cytomegalovirus exposure and HLA in healthy donors. Using immunoSEQ multiplex PCR, the repertoire was profiled, and TCRdb retains in-frame clones only, with some absent. The table shows 70,000 to 95,000 clones, with 75% to 85% occurring only once. The specimen was PBMCs. Receptor source: a woman in her 30s in good health and CMV-seronegative. Each CDR3 is given with its conserved first and last residue. Fields, in order: J gene, CDR3 length, clone size, V gene, D gene, CDR3 DNA, CDR3 protein. D genes are given only for firm matches. Not every row has a clone size; where given, it reads once, few, many or a size class.

>TRBJ2-3|15|.|TRBV5-6|.
TGTGCCAGCAGTCCGGACTGGGCTAGCACAGATACGCAGTATTTT
CASSPDWASTDTQYF
>TRBJ2-1|15|.|TRBV27|TRBD2
TGTGCCAGCAGCCCTTTAGCGGGAATTTTCGATGAGCAGTTCTTC
CASSPLAGIFDEQFF
>TRBJ1-2|15|.|TRBV9|TRBD1
TGTGCCAGCAGCGCCCATTCAGGGGGCGCCTATGGCTACACCTTC
CASSAHSGGAYGYTF
>TRBJ1-1|16|.|TRBV11-3|.
TGTGCCAGCAGCTTAGGGGGCCATAGTCCCAACACTGAAGCTTTCTTT
CASSLGGHSPNTEAFF
>TRBJ2-7|13|once|TRBV7-7|.
TGTGCTAGCAGCTTAGGGGCCAGTTACGAGCAGTACTTC
CASSLGASYEQYF
>TRBJ2-2|15|.|TRBV5-4|.
TGTGCCAGCAGCTTGGCGGGAGCAATCACCGGGGAGCTGTTTTTT
CASSLAGAITGELFF
>TRBJ1-1|13|.|TRBV15|.
TGTGCCACCAGTCAAAGTAGGAACACTGAAGCTTTCTTT
CATSQSRNTEAFF
>TRBJ2-7|13|.|TRBV11-3|.
TGTGCCAGCAGCGTGGACGGGGGCTACGAGCAGTACTTC
CASSVDGGYEQYF
>TRBJ2-7|13|once|TRBV11-2|.
TGTGCCAGCAGCCCGAAGCGTTACTACGAGCAGTACTTC
CASSPKRYYEQYF
>TRBJ2-7|12|.|TRBV18|.
TGTGCCAGCTCCCCGCCCACCAGCGGGCAGTACTTC
CASSPPTSGQYF
>TRBJ2-5|13|.|TRBV5-1|TRBD2
TGCGCCAGCAGCAGCGGGAGGGAAGAGACCCAGTACTTC
CASSSGREETQYF
>TRBJ2-5|14|.|TRBV11-2|.
TGTGCCAGCAGCCCCTCAACAGGGTCAGAGACCCAGTACTTC
CASSPSTGSETQYF
>TRBJ2-1|17|.|TRBV2|TRBD2
TGTGCCAGCACAAGCGACAGCCGACTAGCGGGGTACAATGAGCAGTTCTTC
CASTSDSRLAGYNEQFF
>TRBJ2-1|15|.|TRBV7-2|TRBD2
TGTGCCAGCAGCCAGACTAGCGGCTCCTACAATGAGCAGTTCTTC
CASSQTSGSYNEQFF
>TRBJ2-1|15|once|TRBV4-3|TRBD2
TGCGCCAGCAGCCAAGGGACTAGCGGGTACAATGAGCAGTTCTTC
CASSQGTSGYNEQFF
>TRBJ1-5|15|.|TRBV30|.
TGTGCCTGGAGTCTTATGGACAGACTACCTCAGCCCCAGCATTTT
CAWSLMDRLPQPQHF
>TRBJ2-1|21|.|TRBV9|TRBD2
TGTGCCAGCAGCGTAGCTACTGGGGTAGCGGGAAGGTCGGTTCGGTGGGATGAGCAGTTCTTC
CASSVATGVAGRSVRWDEQFF
>TRBJ2-7|13|.|TRBV5-1|.
TGCGCCAGCAGCCAGGGGCCCACCTACGAGCAGTACTTC
CASSQGPTYEQYF
>TRBJ1-1|14|.|TRBV5-1|.
TGCGCCAGCAGCTTGGTGACAGCGAACACTGAAGCTTTCTTT
CASSLVTANTEAFF
>TRBJ2-3|15|.|TRBV4-3|TRBD2
TGCGCCAGCAGCCAGCGACTAGCGGGCACAGATACGCAGTATTTT
CASSQRLAGTDTQYF
>TRBJ1-4|13|.|TRBV19|.
TGTGCCAGTAGTAATGGGGCGGTTGAAAAACTGTTTTTT
CASSNGAVEKLFF
>TRBJ2-7|12|.|TRBV7-9|.
TGTGCCAGCAGCTTAGGGGCTTACGAGCAGTACTTC
CASSLGAYEQYF